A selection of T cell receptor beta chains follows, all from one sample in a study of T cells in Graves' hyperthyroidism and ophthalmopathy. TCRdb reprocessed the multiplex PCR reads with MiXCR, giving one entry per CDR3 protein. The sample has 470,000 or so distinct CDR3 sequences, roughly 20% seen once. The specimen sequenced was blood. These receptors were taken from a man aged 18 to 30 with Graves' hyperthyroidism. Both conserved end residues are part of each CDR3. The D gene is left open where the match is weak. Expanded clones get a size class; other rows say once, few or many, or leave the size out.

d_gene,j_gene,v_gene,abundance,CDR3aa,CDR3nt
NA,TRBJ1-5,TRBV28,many,CASRGGRGVQPQHF,TGTGCCAGCAGGGGAGGAAGGGGCGTGCAGCCCCAGCATTTT
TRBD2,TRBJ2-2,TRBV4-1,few,CASSRLLAGNTGELFF,TGCGCCAGCAGCCGCCTACTAGCGGGGAACACCGGGGAGCTGTTTTTT
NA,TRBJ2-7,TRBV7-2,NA,CASSTRRGTASEQYF,TGTGCCAGCAGCACCCGGCGCGGGACAGCCTCCGAGCAGTACTTC
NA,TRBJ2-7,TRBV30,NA,CAWSGNRKPTYEQYF,TGTGCCTGGAGCGGAAACAGAAAACCCACCTACGAGCAGTACTTC
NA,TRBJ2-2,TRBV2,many,CATPAGPVANTGELFF,TGTGCCACCCCGGCAGGTCCGGTTGCGAACACCGGGGAGCTGTTTTTT
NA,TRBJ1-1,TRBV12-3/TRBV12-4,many,CASSFHVDTEAFF,TGTGCCAGCAGTTTCCATGTTGACACTGAAGCTTTCTTT
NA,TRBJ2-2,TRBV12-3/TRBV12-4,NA,CASVSRNTGELFF,TGTGCCAGCGTTAGCCGGAACACCGGGGAGCTGTTTTTT
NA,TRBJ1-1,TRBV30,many,CACSRDGTEAFF,TGTGCCTGCTCCCGGGACGGCACTGAAGCTTTCTTT
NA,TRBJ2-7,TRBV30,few,CAWRPRGAGLRSYEQYF,TGTGCCTGGAGACCCCGGGGGGCCGGATTGAGATCCTACGAGCAGTACTTC
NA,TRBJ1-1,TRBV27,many,CASREGLGNTEAFF,TGTGCCAGCAGGGAGGGATTGGGGAACACTGAAGCTTTCTTT
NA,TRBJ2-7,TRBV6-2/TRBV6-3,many,CASSFYQGRYGSYEQYF,TGTGCCAGCAGTTTTTATCAAGGTAGATACGGCTCCTACGAGCAGTACTTC
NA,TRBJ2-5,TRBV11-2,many,CASSPGGTHGETQYF,TGTGCCAGCAGCCCTGGCGGGACCCACGGAGAGACCCAGTACTTC
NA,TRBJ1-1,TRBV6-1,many,CASRPSKGYAEAFF,TGTGCCAGCAGACCCTCCAAGGGGTACGCTGAAGCTTTCTTT
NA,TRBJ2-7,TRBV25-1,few,CASSETGTTTYEQYF,TGTGCCAGCAGCGAAACCGGGACAACCACCTACGAGCAGTACTTC
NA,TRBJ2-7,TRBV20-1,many,CSAQRGQYYEQYF,TGCAGTGCGCAGCGGGGACAGTACTACGAGCAGTACTTC
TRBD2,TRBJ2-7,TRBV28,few,CASTRTSGGASSSYEQYF,TGTGCCAGCACGAGGACTAGCGGGGGGGCTTCGAGCTCCTACGAGCAGTACTTC
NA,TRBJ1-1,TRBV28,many,CASSLVSGVVAEAFF,TGTGCCAGCAGTTTAGTATCTGGGGTTGTCGCTGAAGCTTTCTTT
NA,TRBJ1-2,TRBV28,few,CASKDQGFSYTF,TGTGCCAGCAAGGACCAGGGGTTTTCCTACACCTTC
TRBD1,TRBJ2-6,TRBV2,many,CATSRMRQGAHSGANVLTF,TGTGCCACCTCCCGAATGAGACAGGGGGCTCACTCTGGGGCCAACGTCCTGACTTTC
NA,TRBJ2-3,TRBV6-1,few,CASSETLTYREYF,TGTGCCAGCAGTGAAACTTTGACATACAGGGAGTATTTT
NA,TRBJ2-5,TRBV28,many,CASSLFQTQYF,TGTGCCAGCAGTTTATTTCAGACCCAGTACTTC
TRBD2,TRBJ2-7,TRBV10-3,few,CAISGNSGRAGEQYF,TGTGCCATCAGTGGAAATAGCGGGAGGGCTGGAGAGCAGTACTTC
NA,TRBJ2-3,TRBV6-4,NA,CASSPTRGTQYF,TGTGCCAGCAGTCCGACTAGGGGCACGCAGTATTTT
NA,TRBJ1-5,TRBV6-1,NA,CASSVQGYQPQHF,TGTGCCAGCAGTGTACAGGGCTATCAGCCCCAGCATTTT
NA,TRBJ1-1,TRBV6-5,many,CASSYDSGIGAFF,TGTGCCAGCAGTTACGATTCAGGGATCGGAGCTTTCTTT
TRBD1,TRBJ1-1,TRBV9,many,CASSVFPTGVGGTEAFF,TGTGCCAGCAGCGTCTTCCCGACAGGGGTTGGAGGGACTGAAGCTTTCTTT